The 6 T cell receptor beta chains reported below all come from one sample, sequenced in a study of shared clonotypes between healthy human individuals. Sequencing used immunoSEQ multiplex PCR; TCRdb keeps in-frame clones, though not all of them. The repertoire holds roughly 1,000,000 clones, with around three quarters as singletons. Sequenced input: memory CD4+ T cells from PBMCs. Subset specified: CD45RA-negative fraction. The source is a man in his late teens or twenties in good health. Some clones in this sample may be carry-over from other donors' samples.

This clone came up a few times. The chain has TRBV6-1 and TRBJ1-1, with 7 nucleotides matching TRBD1. V shed 7 bases, J shed 0 bases, and the junction held 2 bases outside the gene matches. CDR1 is MNHNS, CDR2 SASEGT, per germline. The CDR3 extends over 13 amino acids. CDR3 amino acids: CASIQGLNTEAFF. CDR3 sequence (DNA): TGTGCCAGCATACAGGGGCTGAACACTGAAGCTTTCTTT.

The chain carries TRBV5-1 and TRBJ2-5; TRBD2 matches at 12 bases. Germline CDR1 reads SGHRS; CDR2 reads YFSETQ. Germline trimming cut 0 bases from V and 2 bases from J; bases unmatched to any gene: 5. The CDR3 runs to 17 residues. CDR3 residues: CASSLGQGLAGQETQYF. The CDR3 DNA is TGCGCCAGCAGCTTGGGACAAGGACTAGCGGGACAAGAGACCCAGTACTTC.

The chain joins TRBV5-1 to TRBJ2-1, with 8 bases fitting TRBD2. The CDR3 totals 15 residues. The V and J ends lost 4 bases and 8 bases, in that order; junction bases with no gene match: 11. Per the germline V gene, CDR1 is SGHRS and CDR2 is YFSETQ. The CDR3 reads CASSPLGGRSDEQFF. The CDR3 region has the DNA TGCGCCAGCAGCCCCCTAGGCGGGAGGTCTGATGAGCAGTTCTTC.

The chain links TRBV11-2 to TRBJ2-5; TRBD2 matches at 11 bases. Germline V lookup: CDR1 SGHAT, CDR2 FQNNGV. The CDR3 consists of 15 residues. V was pared by 6 bases and J by 0 bases, with 3 bases of the junction left unmatched. Written as DNA, the CDR3 is TGTGCCAGCAGTCGGACTAGCGGGTACCAAGAGACCCAGTACTTC. Translating it yields CASSRTSGYQETQYF.

This sequence joins TRBV28 and TRBJ1-6; 8 bases are a match to TRBD1. The CDR3 consists of 16 residues. V gave up 7 bases and J gave up 9 bases; unmatched junction bases: 14. The V gene's germline CDR1 is MDHEN and CDR2 SYDVKM. CDR3 bases: TGTGCCAGCACCTCGAATTCCGGGACAGGCACTTCACCCCTCCACTTT. It is translated as CASTSNSGTGTSPLHF. Full variable domain (missing parts from reference TRBV28 and TRBJ1-6): DVKVTQSSRYLVKRTGEKVFLECVQDMDHENMFWYRQDPGLGLRLIYFSYDVKMKEKGDIPEGYSVSREKKERFSLILESASTNQTSMYLCASTSNSGTGTSPLHFGNGTRLTVT.

J is TRBJ1-3 and V is TRBV7-2, with D tentatively TRBD1 (5 bases). The CDR3 runs 14 residues. Germline values: CDR1 SGHTA, CDR2 FQGNSA. V was trimmed by 4 bases and J by 2 bases, leaving 9 bases between them. CDR3: CASSSRTPGNTIYF. The CDR3 nucleotides read TGTGCCAGCAGCTCTAGGACACCTGGAAACACCATATATTTT.